Below, 15 T cell receptor beta chains from the same sample are listed, as sequenced in a study of cytomegalovirus exposure and HLA in healthy donors. Both 60 Vbeta primers and 13 Jbeta primers went into the PCR. Generated by immunoSEQ multiplex PCR, the TCRdb table keeps only in-frame clones and is missing some. The data contain roughly 84,000 clones, 65% to 80% of them singletons. Sequenced sample: PBMCs. Receptors were obtained from a human donor in good health.

The chain carries TRBV5-1 and TRBJ1-5; D gene ambiguous. Trimming stripped 2 bases from V and 2 bases from J, with 14 bases between. This CDR3 contains 16 residues. Germline V gene sequence: CDR1 SGHRS, CDR2 YFSETQ. This chain's CDR3 is CASSFSPVGGNQPQHF. The CDR3 DNA reads as TGCGCCAGCAGCTTTTCCCCGGTGGGCGGCAATCAGCCCCAGCATTTT.

Regarding this clone: The germline gene is not matched at one end of the junction; a read error may be the cause. V and J are TRBV7-8 and TRBJ1-2; no definite D call. The CDR3 totals 16 residues. Germline loops: CDR1 SGHVS, CDR2 FQNEAQ. The CDR3 region is CASSLERVEGQDGYPF. Written as DNA, the CDR3 is TGTGCCAGCAGCTTAGAGAGGGTAGAGGGCCAGGATGGCTACCCCTTC.

The rearrangement joins TRBV7-9 to TRBJ2-7, with D unresolved. Germline values: CDR1 SEHNR, CDR2 FQNEAQ (reference sequence). Trimming left V 4 bases short and J 6 bases short, with 13 bases between. This CDR3 comprises 13 residues. CDR3 DNA: TGTGCCAGCAGCTCTCCTTCCCGGTTCGAGCAGTACTTC. Translated, it gives CASSSPSRFEQYF.

In its sample, this clone was seen many times. The CDR3 region is CATSRDWTGGEKLFF. Here the CDR3 DNA reads TGTGCCACCAGCAGAGACTGGACAGGGGGTGAAAAACTGTTTTTT. V and J are TRBV15 and TRBJ1-4, with 10 bases aligning to TRBD1. Germline CDR1 is LNHNV and CDR2 is YYDKDF (reference sequence). The V and J ends lost 0 bases and 7 bases, in that order; junction bases with no gene match: 2. The CDR3 runs to 15 residues.

The table lists this clone with a few counts. This chain connects TRBV6-6 to TRBJ1-4; maybe TRBD1 (6 bases). Germline CDR1 MNHNY, CDR2 SVGAGI (reference sequence). CDR3 length: 15 residues. V was clipped by 0 bases and J by 12 bases, with 17 bases between them. The CDR3 bases are TGTGCCAGCAGTTACTCGTCGTTAAGAGGGGGGGAACTGTTTTTT. It specifies CASSYSSLRGGELFF.

The chain has TRBV15 and TRBJ1-5; D unclear. The CDR3 extends over 12 amino acids. Per germline, CDR1 LNHNV and CDR2 YYDKDF (reference sequence). Deletions cut 0 bases from V and 6 bases from J, with 3 bases between. CDR3 residues: CATSRDRQPQHF. The CDR3 DNA sequence: TGTGCCACCAGCAGAGATCGTCAGCCCCAGCATTTT.

The sample holds one count of this clone. The chain links TRBV12-5 to TRBJ2-7, with D perhaps TRBD2 (6 bases). There are 12 residues in the CDR3. Germline CDR1 reads LGHNT; CDR2 reads FRNRAP. V was trimmed by 9 bases and J by 4 bases, leaving 13 bases between them. CDR3 residues: CARRDWTYEQYF. As DNA, the CDR3 is TGTGCTAGGCGGGACTGGACTTACGAGCAGTACTTC.

This chain connects TRBV6-1 to TRBJ1-6; D is unclear. V was clipped by 3 bases and J by 6 bases, with 3 bases between them. This CDR3 has 12 residues. Germline lookup yields CDR1 MNHNS and CDR2 SASEGT. The CDR3 DNA sequence: TGTGCCAGCAGTGATCGTAATTCACCCCTCCACTTT. Amino acids: CASSDRNSPLHF.

This clone appeared a few times. Here the CDR3 DNA reads TGTGCCAGCAGCAAGCGGACAGGGGGCGCAGAAGCTTTCTTT. It specifies CASSKRTGGAEAFF. The chain is built from TRBV7-8 and TRBJ1-1, with TRBD1 identical over 11 bases. Trimming cost V 5 bases and J 8 bases; bases outside gene matches: 7. CDR3 length equals 14 residues. The germline V gene has CDR1 SGHVS and CDR2 FQNEAQ.

V gene TRBV5-4 combines with J gene TRBJ2-7; 8 bases are a match to TRBD1. Germline V CDR1 and CDR2: SGHNT, YYREEE (reference sequence). Trimming at V came to 2 bases and at J to 6 bases, leaving 1 base not matched to a gene. The CDR3 loop spans 12 amino acids. CDR3 in amino acids: CASSLGTGEQYF. The DNA of the CDR3 is TGTGCCAGCAGCTTAGGGACAGGCGAGCAGTACTTC.

The chain links TRBV19 to TRBJ1-1; D is uncertain. Germline V CDR1 and CDR2: LNHDA, SQIVND (reference sequence). The CDR3 sequence is 14 residues long. The V end lost 2 bases, the J end lost 6 bases, and 13 bases lay between the germline ends. CDR3 coding DNA: TGTGCCAGTAGTATAATTGGGCCAGTAGCTGAAGCTTTCTTT. Amino acid sequence: CASSIIGPVAEAFF.

V usage is TRBV6-1 and J usage is TRBJ2-2, with a tentative D call TRBD1 (6 bases). Per germline, CDR1 MNHNS and CDR2 SASEGT. The V end lost 4 bases, the J end lost 5 bases, and 17 bases lay between the germline ends. The CDR3 contains 16 residues. CDR3 sequence: CASSVDPRGRTGELFF. For the CDR3, the DNA is TGTGCCAGCAGTGTAGACCCCAGGGGACGGACCGGGGAGCTGTTTTTT.

The CDR3 reads CASSLGLLLRGGNEQFF. CDR3 in DNA: TGTGCCAGCAGCTTAGGCCTTTTACTGCGCGGGGGGAATGAGCAGTTCTTC. The rearrangement joins TRBV11-2 to TRBJ2-1, with 8 bases lining up with TRBD2. The CDR3 is 17 residues long. The germline gives CDR1 SGHAT, CDR2 FQNNGV. V dropped 1 base and J dropped 7; count of bases not matched to a gene: 12.

The rearrangement joins TRBV6-1 to TRBJ2-2; no clear D. Germline values: CDR1 MNHNS, CDR2 SASEGT. The CDR3 has 13 residues. V lost 4 bases to trimming and J lost 7 bases, with 10 bases between them. As DNA, the CDR3 is TGTGCCAGCAGTGGGGCATTTGGCGGGGAGCTGTTTTTT. This gives the protein CASSGAFGGELFF.

The chain couples TRBV5-6 to TRBJ2-7; 9 positions agree with TRBD2. This CDR3 spans 16 amino acids. The V gene end was trimmed by 4 bases and the J gene end by 3 bases; junction bases not matched to a gene: 11. Germline CDR1 and CDR2: SGHDT and YYEEEE. In nucleotides, the CDR3 is TGTGCCAGCAGCCCGACGTCCAGCGGGGGGCTCTACGAGCAGTACTTC. Its protein product is CASSPTSSGGLYEQYF.